A selection of T cell receptor beta chains follows, all from one sample in a study of blood T cells in healthy people across ages. In TCRdb, the 5' RACE reads were re-called with MiXCR into one record per CDR3 protein. The data show about 1.5 million distinct CDR3 sequences, approximately 43% seen once. The source material was blood. Source of these receptors: a young woman in good health. The CDR3 runs from the conserved cysteine through the conserved F or W. A D gene is named only where the DNA matches it firmly. The size entry is marked missing in some rows and otherwise reads once, few, many or a size class.

v_gene	j_gene	len	d_gene	abundance	CDR3nt	CDR3aa
TRBV6-1	TRBJ2-1	14	TRBD2	few	TGTGCCAGCAGTGATGGGCGGGAGTCTGATGAGCAGTTCTTC	CASSDGRESDEQFF
TRBV20-1	TRBJ2-7	19	TRBD2	few	TGCAGTGCTTCACCGGGACTAGCGGGAGAGGGACTAAGCTCCTACGAGCAGTACTTC	CSASPGLAGEGLSSYEQYF
TRBV20-1	TRBJ1-2	15	TRBD1	NA	TGCAGTGCTCCGACGGGACAGACCGGGGGCTATGGCTACACCTTC	CSAPTGQTGGYGYTF
TRBV7-9	TRBJ1-5	13	TRBD1	NA	TGTGCCAGCAGTTTCGACAGGGAACAGCCCCAGCATTTT	CASSFDREQPQHF
TRBV27	TRBJ2-7	14	NA	few	TGTGCCACCAAAGCAATTAGGGCCTCCTACGAGCAGTACTTC	CATKAIRASYEQYF
TRBV5-1	TRBJ2-5	14	TRBD2	NA	TGCGCCAGCAGCTTGGTCGGGACTAGTGAGACCCAGTACTTC	CASSLVGTSETQYF
TRBV18	TRBJ2-1	15	TRBD1	NA	TGTGCCAGCTCACCACCTAACAGGGGCTACAATGAGCAGTTCTTC	CASSPPNRGYNEQFF
TRBV7-3	TRBJ2-1	15	TRBD2	few	TGTGCCAGCAGCACCACGGGACTAGCGAGCAATGAGCAGTTCTTC	CASSTTGLASNEQFF
TRBV11-2	TRBJ2-3	15	TRBD1	NA	TGTGCCAGCAGAACGACAGGGGGCTTCGCAGATACGCAGTATTTT	CASRTTGGFADTQYF
TRBV25-1	TRBJ1-2	13	TRBD1	NA	TGTGCCAGCTTTTCAGACAGGGACTATGGCTACACCTTC	CASFSDRDYGYTF
TRBV29-1	TRBJ2-1	13	NA	few	TGCAGCGTTAGGTGGCTGGGCCCCAATGAGCAGTTCTTC	CSVRWLGPNEQFF
TRBV6-1	TRBJ1-2	12	TRBD1	few	TGTGCCAGCAGAAGGACAGGGTATGGCTACACCTTC	CASRRTGYGYTF
TRBV12-3/TRBV12-4	TRBJ2-5	12	NA	few	TGTGCCAGCAGTTTATACCCGGAGACCCAGTACTTC	CASSLYPETQYF
TRBV28	TRBJ2-1	15	TRBD1	few	TGTGCCAGCAGTGGGCCGGGACAGGGGGATATTGGGCAGTTCTTC	CASSGPGQGDIGQFF
TRBV5-1	TRBJ1-2	16	NA	NA	TGCGCCAGCAGCTTGGGATTACGGGGACCTACCTATGGCTACACCTTC	CASSLGLRGPTYGYTF
TRBV5-1	TRBJ2-3	18	TRBD2	NA	TGCGCCAGCAGCTCCGCCGGACTAGCGGGCCCGGAAGGGGGGACGCAGTATTTT	CASSSAGLAGPEGGTQYF
TRBV6-2/TRBV6-3	TRBJ2-7	13	NA	NA	TGTGCCAGCAGTTACGGGGCCCCCTACGAGCAGTACTTC	CASSYGAPYEQYF
TRBV12-3/TRBV12-4	TRBJ1-4	15	NA	NA	TGTGCCAGCACCCAGTCGGGGGGCGTTAATGAAAAACTGTTTTTT	CASTQSGGVNEKLFF
TRBV29-1	TRBJ2-1	16	NA	NA	TGCAGCGTCGGACTAACCGAGGACAGAGCCTACAATGAGCAGTTCTTC	CSVGLTEDRAYNEQFF
TRBV6-2/TRBV6-3	TRBJ1-2	13	NA	NA	TGTGCCAGCAGCCCTCCGGTAACCTATGGCTACACCTTC	CASSPPVTYGYTF
TRBV29-1	TRBJ1-1	15	TRBD1	NA	TGCAGCGCCCGCCTGACAGGGGGAAGACACACTGAAGCTTTCTTT	CSARLTGGRHTEAFF
TRBV3-1	TRBJ2-3	15	NA	NA	TGTGCCAGCAGCCAAAGGGCCTCTGACACAGATACGCAGTATTTT	CASSQRASDTDTQYF
TRBV5-1	TRBJ2-1	15	NA	NA	TGCGCCAGCAGCTTGGATTGGGGGGCCGTCAATGAGCAGTTCTTC	CASSLDWGAVNEQFF
TRBV6-6	TRBJ2-3	14	TRBD2	NA	TGTGCCAGCAGTTACCGGGGGGAAACAGATACGCAGTATTTT	CASSYRGETDTQYF